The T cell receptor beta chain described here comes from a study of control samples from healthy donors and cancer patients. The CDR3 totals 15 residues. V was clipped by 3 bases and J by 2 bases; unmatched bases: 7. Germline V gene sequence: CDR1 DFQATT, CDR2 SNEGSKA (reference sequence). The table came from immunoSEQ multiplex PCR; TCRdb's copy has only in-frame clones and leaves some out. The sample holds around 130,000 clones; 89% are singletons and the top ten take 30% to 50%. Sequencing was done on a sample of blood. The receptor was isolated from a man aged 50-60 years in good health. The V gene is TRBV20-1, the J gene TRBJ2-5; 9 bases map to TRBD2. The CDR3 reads CSASPRTSAQETQYF. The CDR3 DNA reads TGCAGTGCTAGTCCGAGGACTAGCGCGCAAGAGACCCAGTACTTC.